This T cell receptor (beta chain) was sequenced during a study of blood T cell repertoires in COVID-19. The overall study: The samples span acute and convalescent COVID-19 from the United States, Italy and Spain.

The germline V gene encodes CDR1 SGHNT and CDR2 YYREEE (reference sequence). V dropped 1 base and J dropped 4 bases, with 14 bases sitting between them. This CDR3 has 15 residues. Using immunoSEQ multiplex PCR, the repertoire was profiled, and TCRdb retains in-frame clones only, with some absent. This table has 95,000 to 100,000 clones, approximately 81% appearing once. The chain is built from TRBV5-4 and TRBJ1-2; weak D call: TRBD1 (6 bases). The sequencing sample was made of peripheral blood. The receptor's source is a woman in her 70s with active or convalescent COVID-19. The CDR3 nucleotides read TGTGCCAGCAGCTTGAAGACAGGAACGGGCTATGGCTACACCTTC. Translating gives CASSLKTGTGYGYTF.